The present TCR beta chain was sequenced within a study of cytotoxic CD8 clonotypes in ibrutinib-treated CLL. Study context: The group held some 11 relapsed/refractory and roughly 15 treatment-naive patients, with some 17 IGHV unmutated. With a range of 6 to 36, the median treatment time before response samples were taken was around 12 months. Whole-study results and caveats: Clonotypes that were public were uncommon, and they contracted or stayed stable on treatment.

Comments on this clone: The antigen remains undetermined.

Depth targeted 1 in 200,000 to 1 in 1 million T cells, averaging 10x coverage per clonotype. Generated by immunoSEQ multiplex PCR, the TCRdb table keeps only in-frame clones and is missing some. The repertoire includes 150,000 or so clones, roughly 88% of them detected once, and roughly 3% sits in the top ten. CDR3 length equals 13 residues. V lost 11 bases and J lost 1; bases outside the gene matches: 5. CDR1 MNHNS and CDR2 SASEGT come from the germline V gene. This clonotype was obtained from a human donor with chronic lymphocytic leukemia. The specimen was PBMCs, collected at disease progression, from a patient treated with ibrutinib. The chain combines TRBV6-1 with TRBJ1-1; 9 nucleotides align to TRBD1. CDR3 bases: TGTGCCGGGGAGGGACAGGGGAACACTGAAGCTTTCTTT. Translation gives CAGEGQGNTEAFF.